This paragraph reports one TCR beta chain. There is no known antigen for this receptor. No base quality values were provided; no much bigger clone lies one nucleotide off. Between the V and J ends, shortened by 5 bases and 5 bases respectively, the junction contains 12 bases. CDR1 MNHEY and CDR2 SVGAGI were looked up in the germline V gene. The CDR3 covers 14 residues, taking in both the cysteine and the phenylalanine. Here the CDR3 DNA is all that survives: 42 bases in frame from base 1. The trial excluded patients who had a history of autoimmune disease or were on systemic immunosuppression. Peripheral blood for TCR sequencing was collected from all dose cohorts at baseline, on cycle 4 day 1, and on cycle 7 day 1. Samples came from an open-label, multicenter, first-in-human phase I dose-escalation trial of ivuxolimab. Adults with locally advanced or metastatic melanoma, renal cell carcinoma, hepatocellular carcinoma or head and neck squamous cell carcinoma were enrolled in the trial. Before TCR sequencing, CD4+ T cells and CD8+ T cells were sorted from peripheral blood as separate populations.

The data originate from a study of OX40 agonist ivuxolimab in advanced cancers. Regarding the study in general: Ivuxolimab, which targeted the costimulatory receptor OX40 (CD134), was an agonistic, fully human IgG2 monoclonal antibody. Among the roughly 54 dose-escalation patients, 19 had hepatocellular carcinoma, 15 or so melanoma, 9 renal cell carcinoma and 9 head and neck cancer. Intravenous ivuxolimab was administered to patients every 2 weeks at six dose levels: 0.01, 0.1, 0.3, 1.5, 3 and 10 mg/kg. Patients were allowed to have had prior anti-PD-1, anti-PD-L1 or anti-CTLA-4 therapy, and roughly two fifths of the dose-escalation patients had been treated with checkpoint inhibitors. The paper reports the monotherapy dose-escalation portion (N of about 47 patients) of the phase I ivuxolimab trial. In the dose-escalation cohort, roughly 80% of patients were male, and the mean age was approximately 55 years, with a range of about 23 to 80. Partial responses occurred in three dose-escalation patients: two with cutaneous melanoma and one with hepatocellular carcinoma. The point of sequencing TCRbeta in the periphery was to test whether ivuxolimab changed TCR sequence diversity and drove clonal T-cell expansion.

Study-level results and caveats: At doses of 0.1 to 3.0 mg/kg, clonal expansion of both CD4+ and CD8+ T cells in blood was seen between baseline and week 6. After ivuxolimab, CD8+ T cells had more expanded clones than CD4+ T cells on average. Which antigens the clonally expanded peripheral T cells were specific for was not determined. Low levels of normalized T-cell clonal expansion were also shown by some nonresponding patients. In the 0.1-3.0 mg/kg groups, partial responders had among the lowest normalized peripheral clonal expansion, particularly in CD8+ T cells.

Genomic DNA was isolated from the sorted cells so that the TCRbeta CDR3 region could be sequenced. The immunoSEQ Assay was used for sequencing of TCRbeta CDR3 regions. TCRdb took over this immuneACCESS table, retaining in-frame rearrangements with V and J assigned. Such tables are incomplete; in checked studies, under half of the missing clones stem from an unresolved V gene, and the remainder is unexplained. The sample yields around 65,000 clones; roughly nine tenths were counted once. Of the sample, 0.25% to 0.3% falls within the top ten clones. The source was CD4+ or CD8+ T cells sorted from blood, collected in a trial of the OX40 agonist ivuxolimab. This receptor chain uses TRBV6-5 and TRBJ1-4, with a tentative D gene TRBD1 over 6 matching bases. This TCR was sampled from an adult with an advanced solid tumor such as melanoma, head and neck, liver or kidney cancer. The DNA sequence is TGTGCCAGCAGTCAAGGGGGGGGAAATGAAAAACTGTTTTTT. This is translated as CASSQGGGNEKLFF.